The present T cell receptor (beta chain) was sequenced within a study of CD8 T cells in Susac syndrome. In the study overall: Among the Susac syndrome patients sequenced, over five had active disease and 8 or 9 were in remission.

The study, taken as a whole, reports: In Susac syndrome, CD4+ T cell repertoires lacked any clonal expansion.

Sequencing of TCR beta was undertaken in CD8+ and CD4+ T cells derived from blood. Purification of the CD8+ and CD4+ T cells relied on negative isolation, and TEMRA cells underwent FACS enrichment. Remarks on this clonotype: Its target is unknown.

Germline V gives CDR1 SEHNR, CDR2 FQNEAQ (reference sequence). V was shortened by 1 base and J by 5 bases, with 11 bases between the two germline ends. This CDR3 contains 14 residues. RNA was extracted with the RNeasy kit, and a quantity of about 0.45 to 1 ug was reverse transcribed using random hexamers. A single record per CDR3 protein comes from TCRdb applying MiXCR to the immunoSEQ multiplex PCR reads. This sample carries over 120,000 distinct CDR3 sequences, approximately 95% of them seen once, and the ten largest clones take roughly 0.14%. The J gene is TRBJ2-5, the V gene TRBV7-9, with D unclear. The TCR was taken from a human donor with Susac syndrome. The sequenced material came from CD4+ T cells from PBMCs. CDR3 coding DNA: TGTGCCAGCAGCTTAGTAGACCCTCTGGAGACCCAGTACTTC. Translating gives CASSLVDPLETQYF.